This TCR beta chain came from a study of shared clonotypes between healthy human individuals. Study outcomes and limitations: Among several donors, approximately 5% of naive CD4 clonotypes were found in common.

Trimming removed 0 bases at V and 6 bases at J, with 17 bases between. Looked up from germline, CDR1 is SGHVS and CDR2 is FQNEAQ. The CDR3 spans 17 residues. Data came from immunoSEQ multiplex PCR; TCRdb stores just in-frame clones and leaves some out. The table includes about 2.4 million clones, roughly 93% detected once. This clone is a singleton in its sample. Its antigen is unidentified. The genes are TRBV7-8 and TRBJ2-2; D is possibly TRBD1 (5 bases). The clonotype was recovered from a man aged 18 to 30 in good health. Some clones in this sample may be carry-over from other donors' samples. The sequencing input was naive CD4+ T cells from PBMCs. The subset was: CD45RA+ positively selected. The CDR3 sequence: CASSLALGRALAGELFF. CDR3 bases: TGTGCCAGCAGCTTAGCCCTCGGCAGGGCGTTAGCCGGGGAGCTGTTTTTT.